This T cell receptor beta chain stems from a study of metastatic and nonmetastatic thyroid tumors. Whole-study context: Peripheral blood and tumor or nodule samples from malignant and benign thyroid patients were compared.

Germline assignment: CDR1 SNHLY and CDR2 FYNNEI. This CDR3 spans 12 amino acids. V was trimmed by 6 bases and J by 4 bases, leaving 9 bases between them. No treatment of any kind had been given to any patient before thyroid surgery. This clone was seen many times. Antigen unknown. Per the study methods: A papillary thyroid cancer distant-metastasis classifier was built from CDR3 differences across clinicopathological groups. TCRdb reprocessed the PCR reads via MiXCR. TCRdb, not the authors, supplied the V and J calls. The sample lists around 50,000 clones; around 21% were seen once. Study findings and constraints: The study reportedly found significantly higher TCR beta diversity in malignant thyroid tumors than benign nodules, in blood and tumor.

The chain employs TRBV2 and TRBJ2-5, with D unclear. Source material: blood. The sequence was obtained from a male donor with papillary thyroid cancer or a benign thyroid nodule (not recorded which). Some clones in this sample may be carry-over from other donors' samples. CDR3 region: CASSLRVETQYF. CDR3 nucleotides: TGTGCCAGCAGCCTCCGGGTAGAGACCCAGTACTTC.